The T cell receptor beta chain under discussion was sequenced for a study of cytomegalovirus exposure and HLA in healthy donors. Study conclusions and caveats: HLA-A and HLA-B allele assignments for most subjects were reportedly predicted accurately using TCR beta sequences.

Primers for the PCR totalled 60 Vbeta and 13 Jbeta. Original methodology: Later work found roughly 80 million unique TCR beta chains, with about 10 million shared. The protocol was immunoSEQ multiplex PCR, while the TCRdb copy is restricted to in-frame clones and leaves out a portion. That table supplies the V and J calls and clone size; D and trimming were determined from the DNA. The table shows about 35,000 clones, with 85% to 95% occurring only once. This cohort consisted of healthy bone marrow donors. Unrecorded immune exposures were likely, despite nominal health at sampling. The germline gives CDR1 MDHEN, CDR2 SYDVKM. Trimming stripped 7 bases from V and 4 bases from J, with 14 bases between. The CDR3 is made up of 13 amino acids. Worth noting for this clone: Its antigen is still unknown.

Source material: PBMCs. This rearrangement joins TRBV28 to TRBJ2-7; D may be TRBD2 (5 bases). The origin of this receptor is a woman younger than 35 in good health and CMV-seronegative. The CDR3 loop is CASTGLTGYEQYF. In DNA, the CDR3 is TGTGCCAGCACCGGACTGACTGGTTACGAGCAGTACTTC.